This TCR beta chain was recovered during a study of shared clonotypes between healthy human individuals. Here immunoSEQ multiplex PCR was the method, and the copy in TCRdb shows in-frame clones only, minus some. The sample has roughly 2.5 million clones; around 94% are singletons. The germline V gene encodes CDR1 GTSNPN and CDR2 SVGIG (reference sequence). Trimming left V 3 bases short and J 0 bases short, with 9 bases between. The CDR3 spans 13 residues. A CD45RA+ naive subset and a CD45RA-negative memory subset were split from CD4+ cells. The sequence came from a man between 18 and 29 years old in good health. Source material: naive CD4+ T cells sorted from blood. Subset noted: CD45RA+ positively selected. This sequence joins TRBV30 and TRBJ2-7; D is ambiguous. CDR3 protein: CAWSFRSSYEQYF. Here the CDR3 DNA reads TGTGCCTGGAGCTTCAGGAGCTCCTACGAGCAGTACTTC.